This TCR beta chain stems from a study of blood T cell repertoires in COVID-19. Background on the study: Material from acute and convalescent COVID-19 was sourced from the United States, Italy and Spain. Nucleic acid was either cDNA or gDNA, and it came from T cells, B-cell-depleted T cells, or PBMCs.

Original methodology: Amplification of reference gene primers was used by the study to estimate nucleated cell counts. Clones were read by immunoSEQ multiplex PCR, and TCRdb kept only the in-frame ones, dropping some. V and J calls and clone size come straight from that table; D and trimming were deduced from the DNA. The sample lists 190,000 or so clones, over 75% occurring once. This CDR3 is built from 19 residues. Per the germline V gene, CDR1 is MNHEY and CDR2 is SMNVEV (reference sequence). J was trimmed by 4 bases and V by 3 bases; bases with no gene match: 14. Sequencing was performed on peripheral blood. The receptor's source is a man aged 35 to 55 with active or convalescent COVID-19. The chain recombines TRBV27 with TRBJ2-2; 10 bases line up with TRBD1. The CDR3 here is CASSFSSRDRGGSTGELFF. The CDR3 bases are TGTGCCAGCAGTTTCTCGTCCCGGGACAGGGGAGGTAGCACCGGGGAGCTGTTTTTT.